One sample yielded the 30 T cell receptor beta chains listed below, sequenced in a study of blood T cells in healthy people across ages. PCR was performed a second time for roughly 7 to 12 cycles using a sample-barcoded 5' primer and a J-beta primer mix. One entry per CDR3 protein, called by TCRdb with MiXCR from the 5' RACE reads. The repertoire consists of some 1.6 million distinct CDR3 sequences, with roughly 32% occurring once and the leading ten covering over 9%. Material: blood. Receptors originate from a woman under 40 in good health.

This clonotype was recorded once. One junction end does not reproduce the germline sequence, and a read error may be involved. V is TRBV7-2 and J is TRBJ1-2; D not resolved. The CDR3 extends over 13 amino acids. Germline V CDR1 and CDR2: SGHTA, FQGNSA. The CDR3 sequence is CACSFRPFEGYTF. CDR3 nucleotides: TGTGCCTGCAGCTTTCGCCCGTTCGAAGGCTACACCTTC.

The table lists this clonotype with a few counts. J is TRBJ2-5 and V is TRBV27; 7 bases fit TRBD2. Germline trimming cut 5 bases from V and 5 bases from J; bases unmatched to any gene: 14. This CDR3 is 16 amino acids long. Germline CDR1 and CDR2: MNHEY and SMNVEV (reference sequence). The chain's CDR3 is CASSTQRPPGGETQYF. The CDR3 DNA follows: TGTGCCAGCAGTACACAGAGACCCCCCGGGGGGGAGACCCAGTACTTC.

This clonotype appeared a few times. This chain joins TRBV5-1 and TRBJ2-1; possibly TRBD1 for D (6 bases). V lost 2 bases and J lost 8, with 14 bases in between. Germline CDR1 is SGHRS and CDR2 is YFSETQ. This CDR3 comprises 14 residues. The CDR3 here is CASSFRGGSDEQFF. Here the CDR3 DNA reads TGCGCCAGCAGCTTCAGGGGTGGGAGCGATGAGCAGTTCTTC.

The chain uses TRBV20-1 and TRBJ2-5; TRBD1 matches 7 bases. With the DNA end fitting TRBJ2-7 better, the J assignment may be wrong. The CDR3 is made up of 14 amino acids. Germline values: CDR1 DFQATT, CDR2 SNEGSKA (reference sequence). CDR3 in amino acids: CSAPLTGKRDEQYF. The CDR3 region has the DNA TGCAGTGCCCCCCTGACAGGGAAACGCGACGAGCAGTACTTC.

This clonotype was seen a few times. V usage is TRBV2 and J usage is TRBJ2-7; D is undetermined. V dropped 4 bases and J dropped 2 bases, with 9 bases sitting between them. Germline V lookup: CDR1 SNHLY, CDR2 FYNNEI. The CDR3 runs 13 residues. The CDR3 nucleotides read TGTGCCAGCAGTGGGCTAACCCCCTACGAGCAGTACTTC. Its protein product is CASSGLTPYEQYF.

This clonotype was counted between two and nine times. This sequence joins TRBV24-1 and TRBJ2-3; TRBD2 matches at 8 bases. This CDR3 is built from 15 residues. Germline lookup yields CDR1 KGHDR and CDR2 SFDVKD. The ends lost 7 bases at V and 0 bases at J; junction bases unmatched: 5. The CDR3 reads CATRASGPSTDTQYF. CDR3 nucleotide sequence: TGTGCCACCAGGGCTAGCGGGCCGAGCACAGATACGCAGTATTTT.

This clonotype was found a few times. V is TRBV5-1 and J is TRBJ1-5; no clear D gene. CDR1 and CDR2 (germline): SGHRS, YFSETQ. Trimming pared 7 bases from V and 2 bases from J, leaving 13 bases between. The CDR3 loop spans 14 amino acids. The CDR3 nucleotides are TGCGCCAGCTCCGAAGGTTCGGGCAATCAGCCCCAGCATTTT. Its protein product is CASSEGSGNQPQHF.

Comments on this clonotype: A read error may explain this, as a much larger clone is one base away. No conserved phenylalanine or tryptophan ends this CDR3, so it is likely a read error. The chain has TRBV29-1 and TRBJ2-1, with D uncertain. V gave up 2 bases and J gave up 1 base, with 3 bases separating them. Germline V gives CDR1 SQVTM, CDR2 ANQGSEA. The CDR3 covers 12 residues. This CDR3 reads CSVEKSYNEQFL. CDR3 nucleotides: TGCAGCGTTGAAAAGTCCTACAATGAGCAGTTCCTC.

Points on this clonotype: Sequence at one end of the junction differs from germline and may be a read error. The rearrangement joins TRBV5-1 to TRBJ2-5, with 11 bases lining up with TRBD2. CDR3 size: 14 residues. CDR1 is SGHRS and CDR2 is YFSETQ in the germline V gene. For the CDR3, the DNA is TGCGTCAGCAGCTTTGGGACTAGCGGAGAGACCCAGTACTTC. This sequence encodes CVSSFGTSGETQYF.

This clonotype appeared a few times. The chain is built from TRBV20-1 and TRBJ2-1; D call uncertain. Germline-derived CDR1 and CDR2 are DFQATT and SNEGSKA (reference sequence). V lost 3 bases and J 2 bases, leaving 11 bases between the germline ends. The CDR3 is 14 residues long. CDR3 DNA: TGCAGTGCTAGGTCGACCCCTACCTACAATGAGCAGTTCTTC. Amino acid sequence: CSARSTPTYNEQFF.

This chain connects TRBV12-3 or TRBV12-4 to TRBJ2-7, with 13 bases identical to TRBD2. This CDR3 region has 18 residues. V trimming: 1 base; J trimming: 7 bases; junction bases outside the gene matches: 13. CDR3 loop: CASSLVGEMGTSGAEQYF. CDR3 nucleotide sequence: TGTGCCAGCAGTTTAGTCGGTGAAATGGGGACTAGCGGGGCTGAGCAGTACTTC.

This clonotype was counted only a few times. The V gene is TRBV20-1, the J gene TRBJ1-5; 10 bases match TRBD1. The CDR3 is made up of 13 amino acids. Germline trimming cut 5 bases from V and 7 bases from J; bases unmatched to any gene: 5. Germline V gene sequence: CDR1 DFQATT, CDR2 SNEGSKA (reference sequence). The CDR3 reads CSASGTGEQPQHF. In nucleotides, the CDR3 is TGCAGTGCTTCCGGGACAGGGGAACAGCCCCAGCATTTT.

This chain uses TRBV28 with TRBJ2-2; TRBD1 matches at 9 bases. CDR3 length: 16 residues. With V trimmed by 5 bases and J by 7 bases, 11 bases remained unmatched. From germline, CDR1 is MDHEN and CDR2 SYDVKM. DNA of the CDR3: TGTGCCAGCAGTCAACCACCCGGGACAGGGAACGGGGAGCTGTTTTTT. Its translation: CASSQPPGTGNGELFF.

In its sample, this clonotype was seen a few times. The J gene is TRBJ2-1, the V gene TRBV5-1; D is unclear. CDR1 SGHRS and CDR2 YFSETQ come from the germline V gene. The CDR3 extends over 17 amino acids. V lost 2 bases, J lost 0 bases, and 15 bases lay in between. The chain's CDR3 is CASSFYSLVSSYNEQFF. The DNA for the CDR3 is TGCGCCAGCAGCTTTTATAGTCTCGTTAGCTCCTACAATGAGCAGTTCTTC.

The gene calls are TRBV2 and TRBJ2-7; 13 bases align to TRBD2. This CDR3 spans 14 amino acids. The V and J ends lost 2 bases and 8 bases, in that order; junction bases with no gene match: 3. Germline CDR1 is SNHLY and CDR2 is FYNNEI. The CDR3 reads CASSEMGLAGKQYF. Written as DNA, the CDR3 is TGTGCCAGCAGTGAAATGGGACTAGCGGGGAAGCAGTACTTC.

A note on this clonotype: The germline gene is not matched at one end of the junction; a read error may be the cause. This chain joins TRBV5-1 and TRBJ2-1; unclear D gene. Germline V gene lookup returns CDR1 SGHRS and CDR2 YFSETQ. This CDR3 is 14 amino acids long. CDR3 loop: CASSLDGSSNEQFF. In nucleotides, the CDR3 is TGCGCCAGCAGCTTGGATGGGTCCTCCAATGAGCAGTTCTTC.

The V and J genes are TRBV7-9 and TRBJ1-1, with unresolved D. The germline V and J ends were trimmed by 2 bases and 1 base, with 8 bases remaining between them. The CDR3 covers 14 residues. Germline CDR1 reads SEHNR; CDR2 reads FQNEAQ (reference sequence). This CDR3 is CASSLLLANTEAFF. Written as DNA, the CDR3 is TGTGCCAGCAGCTTACTTTTGGCGAACACTGAAGCTTTCTTT. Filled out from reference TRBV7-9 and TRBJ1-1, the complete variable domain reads DTGVSQNPRHKITKRGQNVTFRCDPISEHNRLYWYRQTLGQGPEFLTYFQNEAQLEKSRLLSDRFSAERPKGSFSTLEIQRTEQGDSAMYLCASSLLLANTEAFFGQGTRLTVV.

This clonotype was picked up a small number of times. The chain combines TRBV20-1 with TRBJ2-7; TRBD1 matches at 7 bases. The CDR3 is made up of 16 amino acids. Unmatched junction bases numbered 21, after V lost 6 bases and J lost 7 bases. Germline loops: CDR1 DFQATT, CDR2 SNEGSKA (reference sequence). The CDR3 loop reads CSAYATRDRKFLEQYF. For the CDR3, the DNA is TGCAGTGCCTACGCCACAAGGGACAGAAAATTTTTGGAGCAGTACTTC.

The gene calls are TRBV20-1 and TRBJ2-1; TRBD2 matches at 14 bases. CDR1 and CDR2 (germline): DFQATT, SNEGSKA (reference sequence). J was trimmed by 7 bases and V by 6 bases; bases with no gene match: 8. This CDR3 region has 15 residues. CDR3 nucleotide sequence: TGCAGTGCAACCGGGACTAGCGGGAGCTCTAATGAGCAGTTCTTC. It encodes CSATGTSGSSNEQFF.

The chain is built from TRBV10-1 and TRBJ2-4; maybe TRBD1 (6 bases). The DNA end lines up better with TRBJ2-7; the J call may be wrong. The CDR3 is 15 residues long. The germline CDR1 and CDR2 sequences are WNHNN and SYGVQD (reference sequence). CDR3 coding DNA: TGCGCCAGCAGTGATACAGGGAAGTATCCCTACGAGCAGTACTTC. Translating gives CASSDTGKYPYEQYF.

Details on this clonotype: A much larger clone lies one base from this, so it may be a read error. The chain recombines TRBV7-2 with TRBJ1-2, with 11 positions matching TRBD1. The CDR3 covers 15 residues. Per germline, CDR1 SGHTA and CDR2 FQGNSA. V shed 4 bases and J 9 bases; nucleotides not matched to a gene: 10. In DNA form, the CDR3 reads TGTGCCAGCAGCTCCCGCCCGGGACAGGGGGATAGCTACACCTTC. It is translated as CASSSRPGQGDSYTF.

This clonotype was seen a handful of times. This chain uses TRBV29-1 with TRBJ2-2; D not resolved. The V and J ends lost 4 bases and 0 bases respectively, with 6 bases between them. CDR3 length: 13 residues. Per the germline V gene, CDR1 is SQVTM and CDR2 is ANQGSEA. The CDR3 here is CSVAPPNTGELFF. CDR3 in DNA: TGCAGCGTTGCTCCACCGAACACCGGGGAGCTGTTTTTT.

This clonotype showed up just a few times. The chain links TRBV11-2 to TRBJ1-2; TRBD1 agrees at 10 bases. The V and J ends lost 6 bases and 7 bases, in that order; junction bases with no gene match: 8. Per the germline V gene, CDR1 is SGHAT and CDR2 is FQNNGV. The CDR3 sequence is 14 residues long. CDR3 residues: CASRQTGGKRGYTF. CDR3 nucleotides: TGTGCCAGCAGGCAGACAGGGGGCAAACGTGGCTACACCTTC. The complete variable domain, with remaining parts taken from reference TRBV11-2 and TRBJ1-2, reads EAGVAQSPRYKIIEKRQSVAFWCNPISGHATLYWYQQILGQGPKLLIQFQNNGVVDDSQLPKDRFSAERLKGVDSTLKIQPAKLEDSAVYLCASRQTGGKRGYTFGSGTRLTVV.

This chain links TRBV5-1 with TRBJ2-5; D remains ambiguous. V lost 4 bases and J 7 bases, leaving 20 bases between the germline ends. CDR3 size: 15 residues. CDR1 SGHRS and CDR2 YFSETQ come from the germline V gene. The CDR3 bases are TGCGCCAGCAGCCCGCACGGCGGTCGTATGGGGACCCAGTACTTC. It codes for CASSPHGGRMGTQYF.

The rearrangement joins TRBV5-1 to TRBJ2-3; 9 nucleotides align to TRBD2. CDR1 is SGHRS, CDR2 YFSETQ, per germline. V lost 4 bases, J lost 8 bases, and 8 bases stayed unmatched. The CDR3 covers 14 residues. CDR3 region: CASSPGTSLGTQYF. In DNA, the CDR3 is TGCGCCAGCAGCCCTGGGACTAGCCTGGGTACGCAGTATTTT. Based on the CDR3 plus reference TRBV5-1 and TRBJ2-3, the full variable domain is KAGVTQTPRYLIKTRGQQVTLSCSPISGHRSVSWYQQTPGQGLQFLFEYFSETQRNKGNFPGRFSGRQFSNSRSEMNVSTLELGDSALYLCASSPGTSLGTQYFGPGTRLTVL.

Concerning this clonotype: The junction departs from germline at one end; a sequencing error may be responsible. The CDR3 spells CACSFAGFRQTQYF. CDR3 in DNA: TGTGCCTGCAGCTTTGCGGGGTTCCGTCAGACCCAGTACTTC. The rearrangement joins TRBV7-3 to TRBJ2-7; possible D gene TRBD2, 6 bases. TRBJ2-5 matches the DNA end more closely, so the J call is doubtful. The CDR3 loop spans 14 amino acids. CDR1 is SGHTA and CDR2 is FQGTGA in the germline V gene.

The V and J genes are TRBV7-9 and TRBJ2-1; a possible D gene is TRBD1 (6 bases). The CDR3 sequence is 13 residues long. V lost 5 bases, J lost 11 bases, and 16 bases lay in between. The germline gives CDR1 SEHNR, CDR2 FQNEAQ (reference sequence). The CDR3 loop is CASSLSATGKQFF. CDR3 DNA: TGTGCCAGCAGCCTGAGTGCCACAGGGAAGCAGTTCTTC. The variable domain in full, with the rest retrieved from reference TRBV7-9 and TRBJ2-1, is DTGVSQNPRHKITKRGQNVTFRCDPISEHNRLYWYRQTLGQGPEFLTYFQNEAQLEKSRLLSDRFSAERPKGSFSTLEIQRTEQGDSAMYLCASSLSATGKQFFGPGTRLTVL.

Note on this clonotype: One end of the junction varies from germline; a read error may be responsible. This CDR3 reads CAGSTQRQAANYGYTF. Written as DNA, the CDR3 is TGTGCCGGCAGTACCCAACGACAGGCAGCTAACTATGGCTACACCTTC. This chain joins TRBV27 and TRBJ1-2; a weak D match, TRBD1 (6 bases). CDR1 MNHEY and CDR2 SMNVEV come from the germline V gene (reference sequence). The CDR3 has 16 amino acids.

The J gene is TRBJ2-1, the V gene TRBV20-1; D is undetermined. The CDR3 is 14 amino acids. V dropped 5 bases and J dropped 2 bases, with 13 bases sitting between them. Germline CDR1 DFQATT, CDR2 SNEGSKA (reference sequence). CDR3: CSALVPPTYNEQFF. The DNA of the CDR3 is TGCAGTGCTCTAGTCCCCCCCACCTACAATGAGCAGTTCTTC.

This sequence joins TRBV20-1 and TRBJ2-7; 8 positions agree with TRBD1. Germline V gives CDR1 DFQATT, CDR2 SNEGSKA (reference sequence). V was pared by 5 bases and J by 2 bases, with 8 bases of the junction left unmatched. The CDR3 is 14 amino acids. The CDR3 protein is CSAYPRTGTYEQYF. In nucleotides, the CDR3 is TGCAGTGCTTACCCCCGGACAGGGACCTACGAGCAGTACTTC.